This T cell receptor beta chain is drawn from a study of post-analysis software for immune sequencing data. Study overall: In terms of disease course, relapsing-remitting, secondary progressive and progressive-relapsing multiple sclerosis were included.

With respect to this clonotype: Its antigen is unknown.

In germline, CDR1 is SEHNR, CDR2 FQNEAQ (reference sequence). CDR3 size: 14 residues. V lost 5 bases and J lost 5; bases outside the gene matches: 6. Every TCR beta cDNA library bore unique molecular identifiers. Once about 0.85 to 10 million T cells were used, approximately 520,000 cDNA molecules resulted. From the PCR reads, TCRdb called clonotypes with MiXCR, one entry per CDR3 protein. Among almost 700,000 distinct CDR3 sequences listed, roughly three fifths were seen once. Study-wide results and limits: With TRBV5-6, TRBV5-1 and TRBV20-1 included, about five TRBV segments were more frequent in patients than in controls. Comparison with controls showed significantly lower normalized Chao1 diversity in multiple sclerosis patients. Same-batch samples co-clustered strongly by F measure.

The receptor was isolated from a girl aged 2-10 years with multiple sclerosis. The J gene is TRBJ2-5, the V gene TRBV7-9, with 9 bases fitting TRBD1. Sequencing was carried out using blood. The CDR3 here is CASSITGGRETQYF. For the CDR3, the DNA is TGTGCCAGCAGCATAACAGGGGGCAGGGAGACCCAGTACTTC.